The clone carrying this TCR beta chain was counted a single time. V lost 4 bases and J lost 3, with 17 bases in between. This CDR3 spans 16 amino acids. Germline CDR1 and CDR2: LGHNA and YNFKEQ. The data were taken from a study of blood T cell repertoires in COVID-19. Only in-frame clones appear in the TCRdb table, and some are missing; sequencing was by immunoSEQ multiplex PCR. The sample contains almost 400,000 clones, about 87% of which appear only once. This TCR derives from an older woman with COVID-19, enrolled during active disease. Sequenced input: peripheral blood. The chain recombines TRBV4-2 with TRBJ2-3, with D tentatively TRBD1 (7 bases). CDR3 DNA: TGTGCCAGCAGCCGGCCCCAGACAGGGACTACAGATACGCAGTATTTT. Translating it yields CASSRPQTGTTDTQYF.